The 22 T cell receptor beta chains below were found in one sample sequenced in a study of blood T cell repertoires in COVID-19. Clones were read by immunoSEQ multiplex PCR, and TCRdb kept only the in-frame ones, dropping some. This repertoire shows approximately 170,000 clones, roughly 84% found once; its top ten account for about 3.5%. The material sequenced was PBMCs or T cells enriched from blood (not recorded which). These receptors originate from a woman aged 30 to 39 who had recovered from COVID-19.

This chain uses TRBV7-6 with TRBJ2-7; 10 bases agree with TRBD2. The CDR3 spans 14 residues. Germline V lookup: CDR1 SGHVS, CDR2 FNYEAQ. Trimming removed 0 bases from V and 6 bases from J; junction bases left unmatched: 2. The CDR3 protein is CASSLAAGGSEQYV. As DNA, the CDR3 is TGTGCCAGCAGCTTAGCAGCGGGGGGGTCCGAGCAGTACGTC.

The J gene is TRBJ2-1, the V gene TRBV11-2, with a possible D match to TRBD2 (7 bases). Per germline, CDR1 SGHAT and CDR2 FQNNGV. V lost 1 base and J lost 6, with 19 bases in between. The length of the CDR3 is 17 residues. The CDR3 coding sequence is TGTGCCAGCAGCTTAGCGACAGTCGCGGGGGCCAGCAATGAGCAGTTCTTC. This encodes CASSLATVAGASNEQFF.

CDR3 sequence (DNA): TGTGCCAGCAGCTTAGCCCCTAGCCGGACCGGTGTCGGGAATGAGCAGTTCTTC. This sequence encodes CASSLAPSRTGVGNEQFF. The V gene is TRBV7-2, the J gene TRBJ2-1, with D possibly matching TRBD2 (5 bases). V lost 0 bases and J lost 7, with 22 bases in between. The germline V gene has CDR1 SGHTA and CDR2 FQGNSA. This CDR3 spans 18 amino acids.

The table lists this clone with a few counts. The chain has TRBV5-4 and TRBJ1-2, with 8 bases fitting TRBD1. CDR3 size: 13 residues. The germline gives CDR1 SGHNT, CDR2 YYREEE (reference sequence). Trimming cost V 1 base and J 8 bases; bases outside gene matches: 4. CDR3 sequence (DNA): TGTGCCAGCAGCTTGCTGGACAGGGAAGGCTACACCTTC. Translated, it gives CASSLLDREGYTF.

V and J are TRBV5-1 and TRBJ2-5, with 8 bases fitting TRBD2. The CDR3 spans 17 residues. The trim removed 2 bases at V and 5 bases at J, leaving 14 bases unmatched. Germline V CDR1 and CDR2: SGHRS, YFSETQ. The CDR3 here is CASSFTTSGGGEETQYF. The CDR3 DNA reads as TGCGCCAGCAGCTTCACTACTAGCGGCGGGGGAGAGGAGACCCAGTACTTC.

The chain couples TRBV5-6 to TRBJ1-2, with 11 bases aligning to TRBD1. The CDR3 runs 14 residues. Germline values: CDR1 SGHDT, CDR2 YYEEEE. With 4 bases clipped from V and 8 bases from J, the junction kept 7 bases outside the gene matches. CDR3 nucleotides: TGTGCCAGCAGCCCCGGACAGGGGGCGCGGGGCTACACCTTC. Its translation is CASSPGQGARGYTF.

The rearrangement uses TRBV2 and TRBJ2-1; 13 positions agree with TRBD2. The CDR3 is made up of 18 amino acids. The germline V gene encodes CDR1 SNHLY and CDR2 FYNNEI. Trimming at V came to 5 bases and at J to 0 bases, leaving 7 bases not matched to a gene. The DNA of the CDR3 is TGTGCCAGCAGTCGTCTACTAGCGGGGGGGTCCTCCTACAATGAGCAGTTCTTC. Its protein is CASSRLLAGGSSYNEQFF.

The chain carries TRBV9 and TRBJ1-6; 9 nucleotides agree with TRBD1. The germline CDR1 and CDR2 sequences are SGDLS and YYNGEE. J lost 10 bases, V lost 4 bases, and 6 bases had no gene match. There are 14 residues in the CDR3. CDR3 loop: CASSPDRGESPLHF. Written as DNA, the CDR3 is TGTGCCAGCAGCCCGGACAGGGGTGAATCACCCCTCCACTTT.

The chain combines TRBV7-7 with TRBJ2-3, with 9 bases identical to TRBD2. The CDR3 runs to 14 residues. V gave up 11 bases and J gave up 2 bases; unmatched junction bases: 8. Germline V lookup: CDR1 SSHAT, CDR2 FNYEAQ (reference sequence). CDR3 loop: CACGLAGLTDTQYF. The CDR3 bases are TGTGCCTGCGGGCTAGCGGGACTCACAGATACGCAGTATTTT.

Remarks on this clone: The same CDR3 arises from other DNA sequences in this sample as well. This rearrangement joins TRBV11-2 to TRBJ1-3, with 7 bases that match TRBD1. Germline CDR1 SGHAT, CDR2 FQNNGV. The CDR3 loop spans 14 amino acids. The trim removed 5 bases at V and 0 bases at J, leaving 1 base unmatched. This CDR3 reads CASSDRDSGNTIYF. Here the CDR3 DNA reads TGTGCCAGCAGCGACAGGGACTCTGGAAACACCATATATTTT.

V is TRBV6-5 and J is TRBJ2-5, with 7 bases lining up with TRBD1. Germline V gene lookup returns CDR1 MNHEY and CDR2 SVGAGI. V shed 4 bases, J shed 4 bases, and the junction held 9 bases outside the gene matches. This CDR3 spans 15 amino acids. CDR3 sequence reads: CASSSTGALGETQYF. The CDR3 nucleotides read TGTGCCAGCAGTTCAACAGGGGCTCTCGGAGAGACCCAGTACTTC.

DNA of the CDR3: TGTGCCAGCAGCCGTCCTGAGACAGCTGAAAAACTGTTTTTT. This sequence encodes CASSRPETAEKLFF. The rearrangement joins TRBV11-2 to TRBJ1-4, with a tentative D call TRBD1 (5 bases). CDR3 length: 14 residues. Trimming pared 5 bases from V and 7 bases from J, leaving 14 bases between. CDR1 SGHAT and CDR2 FQNNGV come from the germline V gene. Full variable domain (missing parts from reference TRBV11-2 and TRBJ1-4): EAGVAQSPRYKIIEKRQSVAFWCNPISGHATLYWYQQILGQGPKLLIQFQNNGVVDDSQLPKDRFSAERLKGVDSTLKIQPAKLEDSAVYLCASSRPETAEKLFFGSGTQLSVL.

V and J are TRBV15 and TRBJ2-5; no clear D. Germline V lookup: CDR1 LNHNV, CDR2 YYDKDF (reference sequence). The CDR3 totals 13 residues. V lost 7 bases and J lost 3, with 12 bases in between. The CDR3 nucleotides are TGTGCCACCAACGGCGGTTTCGAAGAGACCCAGTACTTC. It translates to CATNGGFEETQYF.

The genes are TRBV11-2 and TRBJ1-1; D ambiguous. The CDR3 has 13 residues. The germline V gene encodes CDR1 SGHAT and CDR2 FQNNGV. V lost 1 base, J lost 1 base, and 4 bases lay in between. DNA of the CDR3: TGTGCCAGCAGCTTAGTACAGAACACTGAAGCTTTCTTT. Its translation: CASSLVQNTEAFF. The full variable domain, with the rest looked up from reference TRBV11-2 and TRBJ1-1, is EAGVAQSPRYKIIEKRQSVAFWCNPISGHATLYWYQQILGQGPKLLIQFQNNGVVDDSQLPKDRFSAERLKGVDSTLKIQPAKLEDSAVYLCASSLVQNTEAFFGQGTRLTVV.

This rearrangement joins TRBV7-2 to TRBJ1-2; no reliable D call. Trimming took 1 base from V and 8 from J, leaving 20 bases between them. Per the germline V gene, CDR1 is SGHTA and CDR2 is FQGNSA. The CDR3 has 16 residues. The CDR3 sequence is CASSLVLRRAPGGYTF. In DNA form, the CDR3 reads TGTGCCAGCAGCTTAGTTTTGAGGAGGGCGCCGGGGGGCTACACCTTC. The whole variable domain, filled in from reference TRBV7-2 and TRBJ1-2, reads GAGVSQSPSNKVTEKGKDVELRCDPISGHTALYWYRQSLGQGLEFLIYFQGNSAPDKSGLPSDRFSAERTGGSVSTLTIQRTQQEDSAVYLCASSLVLRRAPGGYTFGSGTRLTVV.

In DNA form, the CDR3 reads TGCAGCGTTACAACAGGGGGGAACACTGAAGCTTTCTTT. It specifies CSVTTGGNTEAFF. This chain connects TRBV29-1 to TRBJ1-1; TRBD1 matches 8 bases. CDR1 and CDR2 from the germline V gene are SQVTM and ANQGSEA. With V trimmed by 5 bases and J by 1 base, 3 bases remained unmatched. There are 13 residues in the CDR3.

The V gene is TRBV6-2 or TRBV6-3, the J gene TRBJ2-7; maybe TRBD2 (6 bases). The germline gives CDR1 MNHEY, CDR2 SVGEGT. V was pared by 5 bases and J by 6 bases, with 29 bases between. The CDR3 has 18 residues. The CDR3 is CASSTWGRTSSVGLEQYV. DNA for the CDR3: TGTGCCAGCAGTACTTGGGGGAGGACATCCTCCGTCGGGCTCGAGCAGTACGTC.

The CDR3 sequence: CASSPVRGTEAFF. The CDR3 nucleotides read TGTGCCAGCAGCCCCGTCAGGGGCACTGAAGCTTTCTTT. The rearrangement joins TRBV7-3 to TRBJ1-1; D perhaps matches TRBD1 (6 bases). V was trimmed by 5 bases and J by 4 bases, leaving 11 bases between them. CDR1 is SGHTA and CDR2 is FQGTGA in the germline V gene. This CDR3 comprises 13 residues. The full variable domain, in which reference TRBV7-3 and TRBJ1-1 provide the parts outside the CDR3, is GAGVSQTPSNKVTEKGKYVELRCDPISGHTALYWYRQSLGQGPEFLIYFQGTGAADDSGLPNDRFFAVRPEGSVSTLKIQRTERGDSAVYLCASSPVRGTEAFFGQGTRLTVV.

The chain is built from TRBV3-1 (or the pseudogene TRBV3-2) and TRBJ2-3; 10 bases line up with TRBD2. Germline V gene sequence: CDR1 LGHDT, CDR2 YNNKEL (reference sequence). The CDR3 runs to 18 residues. The J segment lost 2 bases and the V segment lost 3 bases, leaving 11 bases of the junction unmatched. The DNA for the CDR3 is TGTGCCAGCAGCCAGATGGTGGGGGGGACTAGCGTCACAGATACGCAGTATTTT. This gives the protein CASSQMVGGTSVTDTQYF.

V gene TRBV15 combines with J gene TRBJ2-7; D call uncertain. CDR1 and CDR2 (germline): LNHNV, YYDKDF (reference sequence). This CDR3 has 14 amino acids. Between the trimmed V and J ends, which lost 1 base and 6 bases, there was a span of 13 bases. CDR3: CATSRGDPSAEQYV. DNA of the CDR3: TGTGCCACCAGCAGAGGCGACCCCAGCGCCGAGCAGTACGTC.

The chain links TRBV28 to TRBJ1-1; D unclear. Germline V gives CDR1 MDHEN, CDR2 SYDVKM. The CDR3 extends over 13 amino acids. V was cut by 5 bases and J by 5 bases, with 12 bases left in between. CDR3 sequence: CASSPLGRTEAFF. The CDR3 DNA sequence: TGTGCCAGCAGTCCACTTGGGAGAACTGAAGCTTTCTTT.

The CDR3 DNA reads TGCGCCAGCAGCACGGCGGACAGGGGGTCGGCTGAAAAACTGTTTTTT. Its translation is CASSTADRGSAEKLFF. The chain links TRBV5-1 to TRBJ1-4, with 10 nucleotides matching TRBD1. V gave up 4 bases and J gave up 7 bases; unmatched junction bases: 10. Germline-derived CDR1 and CDR2 are SGHRS and YFSETQ. The CDR3 has 16 residues.